What follows are 2 T cell receptor beta chains derived from one specimen sequenced in a study of cytomegalovirus exposure and HLA in healthy donors. The primer mix had 60 Vbeta and 13 Jbeta primers. The table came from immunoSEQ multiplex PCR; TCRdb's copy has only in-frame clones and leaves some out. This table holds about 130,000 clones, 80% to 85% found once. Sequencing was carried out using PBMCs. Receptor source: a woman in her forties or fifties in good health and CMV-seropositive.

The genes are TRBV28 and TRBJ2-7; D possibly corresponds to TRBD1 (5 bases). Per the germline V gene, CDR1 is MDHEN and CDR2 is SYDVKM. The germline V and J ends were trimmed by 5 bases and 3 bases, with 14 bases remaining between them. The CDR3 has 14 residues. The CDR3 bases are TGTGCCAGCAGTCCTACAGGATCCCTCTACGAGCAGTACTTC. Translation: CASSPTGSLYEQYF.

This chain connects TRBV2 to TRBJ2-1, with TRBD2 matching over 15 bases. The CDR3 covers 17 residues. The germline V gene encodes CDR1 SNHLY and CDR2 FYNNEI. After removal of 6 bases from V and 4 bases from J, the junction contained 7 bases not matched to a gene. The CDR3 region is CASSGGLAGGKYNEQFF. The CDR3 DNA is TGTGCCAGCAGCGGAGGACTAGCGGGGGGGAAGTACAATGAGCAGTTCTTC.